These T cell receptor beta chains were read from a single sample in a study of blood T cell repertoires in COVID-19. Sequencing used immunoSEQ multiplex PCR; TCRdb keeps in-frame clones, though not all of them. The table has more than 100,000 clones, about 83% seen once; the top ten hold approximately 3.9%. The sample comprised PBMCs or T cells enriched from blood (not recorded which). Receptor source: a woman in her twenties or thirties who had recovered from COVID-19. CDR3s include the opening cysteine and the closing phenylalanine or tryptophan. D genes are given only for firm matches. Clone size, where shown, is once, few, many, or a class for clones that have expanded.

size: -; J: TRBJ2-7; D: TRBD2; V: TRBV7-9; DNA: TGTGCCAGCAGCTTGACTAGCCTCTCCTACGAGCAGTACTTC; CDR3: CASSLTSLSYEQYF
size: -; J: TRBJ2-5; D: -; V: TRBV7-2; DNA: TGTGCCAGCAGCTTAGGGACAGTAGAGACCCAGTACTTC; CDR3: CASSLGTVETQYF
size: -; J: TRBJ1-5; D: TRBD1; V: TRBV6-5; DNA: TGTGCCAGCAGAAAGACAGGGTACAATCAGCCCCAGCATTTT; CDR3: CASRKTGYNQPQHF
size: few; J: TRBJ2-1; D: -; V: TRBV12-3/TRBV12-4; DNA: TGTGCCAGCAGCCCTCTAAGAAATGAGCAGTTCTTC; CDR3: CASSPLRNEQFF
size: -; J: TRBJ2-7; D: TRBD2; V: TRBV7-9; DNA: TGTGCCAGCAGTCGAGAGGTCGGACTAGCTGTGAGTAAGTACTTC; CDR3: CASSREVGLAVSKYF
size: -; J: TRBJ1-2; D: TRBD1; V: TRBV18; DNA: TGTGCCAGCTCACCAACCAGACAGGGCGAGAGGGATGGCTACACCTTC; CDR3: CASSPTRQGERDGYTF
size: -; J: TRBJ2-7; D: TRBD2; V: TRBV7-9; DNA: TGTGCCAGCGGGGGGGTGGCGTACGAGCAGTACTTC; CDR3: CASGGVAYEQYF
size: -; J: TRBJ1-1; D: -; V: TRBV7-8; DNA: TGTGCCAGCAGCCCGGTTGGGCGACCGTTGAACACTGAAGCTTTCTTT; CDR3: CASSPVGRPLNTEAFF
size: -; J: TRBJ1-1; D: -; V: TRBV7-9; DNA: TGTGCCAGCACCTTATCCTTTTCGACGGGAGGTGACACTGAAGCTTTCTTT; CDR3: CASTLSFSTGGDTEAFF
size: -; J: TRBJ1-4; D: TRBD1; V: TRBV5-1; DNA: TGCGCCAGCAGCCCCGCCGGGACAGCGGATGAAAAACTGTTTTTT; CDR3: CASSPAGTADEKLFF
size: -; J: TRBJ2-1; D: -; V: TRBV11-1; DNA: TGTGCCAGCAGCTTGGGTCAGGGCCTGGGTGAGCAGTTCTTC; CDR3: CASSLGQGLGEQFF
size: -; J: TRBJ1-5; D: TRBD1; V: TRBV6-6; DNA: TGTGCCAGCAGTCTCCGGGACAGAACTACGGGGAATCAGCCCCAGCATTTT; CDR3: CASSLRDRTTGNQPQHF
size: -; J: TRBJ2-7; D: TRBD2; V: TRBV7-2; DNA: TGTGCCAGCAGCTTGGGTAGCGGGAGGCAAGGAGAGCAGTACTTC; CDR3: CASSLGSGRQGEQYF
size: -; J: TRBJ2-1; D: TRBD1; V: TRBV11-3; DNA: TGTGCCAGCAGCTTTGGACAGGGGGCCTACAATGAGCAGTTCTTC; CDR3: CASSFGQGAYNEQFF
size: -; J: TRBJ1-4; D: -; V: TRBV7-2; DNA: TGTGCCAGCAGCTTAGCGGGATCGGGGGGTGAAAAACTGTTTTTT; CDR3: CASSLAGSGGEKLFF
size: -; J: TRBJ2-1; D: TRBD1; V: TRBV19; DNA: TGTGCCAGTAGTCCCAGGGGGCCCTACAATGAGCAGTTCTTC; CDR3: CASSPRGPYNEQFF
size: -; J: TRBJ1-1; D: TRBD1; V: TRBV5-1; DNA: TGCGCCAGCACCGGTGGACAGGGAGGTGAAGCTTTCTTT; CDR3: CASTGGQGGEAFF
size: few; J: TRBJ1-4; D: TRBD1; V: TRBV30; DNA: TGTGCCTGGAGTCGATTACAGGGGTCTAATGAAAAACTGTTTTTT; CDR3: CAWSRLQGSNEKLFF
size: -; J: TRBJ2-6; D: -; V: TRBV19; DNA: TGTGCCAGTAGTATAGATCTTCCTGGGACAGCGGGCTCTGGGGCCAACGTCCTGACTTTC; CDR3: CASSIDLPGTAGSGANVLTF
size: -; J: TRBJ1-5; D: -; V: TRBV28; DNA: TGTGCCAGCAGTGTACAGGGTGATGGCAATCAGCCCCAGCATTTT; CDR3: CASSVQGDGNQPQHF
size: -; J: TRBJ2-2; D: -; V: TRBV6-5; DNA: TGTGCCGGAGGACGGACGAACACCGGGGAGCTGTTTTTT; CDR3: CAGGRTNTGELFF
size: -; J: TRBJ1-1; D: -; V: TRBV7-6; DNA: TGTGCCAGCAGCCGAGGGTTATTTGACCAAGCTTTCTTT; CDR3: CASSRGLFDQAFF
size: -; J: TRBJ1-5; D: TRBD1; V: TRBV2; DNA: TGTGCCAGCAGAAGGGACAGGGGGCGTTTAAGCAATCAGCCCCAGCATTTT; CDR3: CASRRDRGRLSNQPQHF
size: -; J: TRBJ1-6; D: -; V: TRBV3-1/TRBV3-2; DNA: TGTGCCAGCAGCCAAGGGCGGGGGAACTCACCCCTCCACTTT; CDR3: CASSQGRGNSPLHF
size: few; J: TRBJ2-6; D: -; V: TRBV7-6; DNA: TGTGCCAGCAGCCCGAGATCCAGGGATGGGGCCAACGTCCTGACTTTC; CDR3: CASSPRSRDGANVLTF
size: -; J: TRBJ1-1; D: -; V: TRBV28; DNA: TGTGCCAACAGAGACCCGGGGGGGCGGAACACTGAAGCTTTCTTT; CDR3: CANRDPGGRNTEAFF
size: -; J: TRBJ1-1; D: TRBD1; V: TRBV30; DNA: TGTGCCTGGAGTCCCGGGACAGCCAGGAAGGACACTGAAGCTTTCTTT; CDR3: CAWSPGTARKDTEAFF
size: -; J: TRBJ1-4; D: -; V: TRBV24-1; DNA: TGTGCCACCAGTGACCATCCTAATGAAAAACTGTTTTTT; CDR3: CATSDHPNEKLFF
size: -; J: TRBJ1-4; D: -; V: TRBV15; DNA: TGTGCCACCAGCAGAGTGGCAGATGAAAAACTGTTTTTT; CDR3: CATSRVADEKLFF
size: -; J: TRBJ2-1; D: -; V: TRBV2; DNA: TGTGCCAGCAGTGAAGCTAGCGGAGTGTACAATGAGCAGTTCTTC; CDR3: CASSEASGVYNEQFF
size: -; J: TRBJ2-5; D: -; V: TRBV29-1; DNA: TGCAGCGTTGGGGTCGGGGAGACCCAGTACTTC; CDR3: CSVGVGETQYF
size: -; J: TRBJ2-7; D: -; V: TRBV2; DNA: TGTGCCAGCAGTGCACTGAACTACGAGCAGTACTTC; CDR3: CASSALNYEQYF
size: -; J: TRBJ1-1; D: -; V: TRBV29-1; DNA: TGCAGCGTGAGGGTTACAGGGATGAACACTGAAGCTTTCTTT; CDR3: CSVRVTGMNTEAFF
size: -; J: TRBJ1-2; D: -; V: TRBV6-5; DNA: TGTGCCAGCAGTTTACTCGTCTCAGGGTGGAATGGCTACACCTTC; CDR3: CASSLLVSGWNGYTF
size: -; J: TRBJ2-7; D: TRBD2; V: TRBV4-2; DNA: TGTGCCAGCAGCCAACTCTCCGGGACTAGCGGCTTCTACGAGCAGTACTTC; CDR3: CASSQLSGTSGFYEQYF
size: -; J: TRBJ1-3; D: TRBD1; V: TRBV9; DNA: TGTGCCAGCAGCCCGAGAAGGCCTCCGGGACAGGGGTTCGGCGCTGGAAACACCATATATTTT; CDR3: CASSPRRPPGQGFGAGNTIYF
size: few; J: TRBJ2-6; D: -; V: TRBV4-1; DNA: TGCGCCAGCAGCCAAGATGCGGGCAAGACCTCTGGGGCCAACGTCCTGACTTTC; CDR3: CASSQDAGKTSGANVLTF
size: -; J: TRBJ1-5; D: -; V: TRBV19; DNA: TGTGCCAGTAGTATAGGTTTAAATAGCAATCAGCCCCAGCATTTT; CDR3: CASSIGLNSNQPQHF
size: few; J: TRBJ2-5; D: TRBD1; V: TRBV5-5; DNA: TGTGCCAGCAGCGAACCGACAGGGTCAGTGACCCAGTACTTC; CDR3: CASSEPTGSVTQYF
size: -; J: TRBJ1-1; D: TRBD1; V: TRBV4-2; DNA: TGTGCCAGCAGCCGAGACAGGGTGAACACTGAAGCTTTCTTT; CDR3: CASSRDRVNTEAFF
size: -; J: TRBJ2-1; D: -; V: TRBV6-5; DNA: TGTGCCAGCAGTCCACAGGGAAGCTCCTACAATGAGCAGTTCTTC; CDR3: CASSPQGSSYNEQFF
size: -; J: TRBJ2-7; D: TRBD1; V: TRBV28; DNA: TGTGCCAGCAGTTCTCCGGGACAGGGTCGGTACGAGCAGTACTTC; CDR3: CASSSPGQGRYEQYF
size: -; J: TRBJ2-4; D: -; V: TRBV5-6; DNA: TGTGCCAGCAACCCTGTGGGGGGGGCCGGAAACATTCAGTACTTC; CDR3: CASNPVGGAGNIQYF
size: -; J: TRBJ2-2; D: -; V: TRBV15; DNA: TGTGCCACCAGCAGAGGACAGGACACCGGGGAGCTGTTTTTT; CDR3: CATSRGQDTGELFF